The following is a T cell receptor beta chain sequence with its context. Trimming pared 1 base from V and 3 bases from J, leaving 10 bases between. This CDR3 contains 15 residues. Looked up from germline, CDR1 is SGHTA and CDR2 is FQGNSA. These data belong to a study of T cell changes during pregnancy in multiple sclerosis. Measured with immunoSEQ multiplex PCR; TCRdb has only the in-frame clones, and not every one. The profile shows about 70,000 clones, around nine tenths of them singletons. The material sequenced was peripheral blood, taken in the third trimester of pregnancy. This TCR was sampled from a female donor in good health, enrolled as a control in a pregnancy study. This chain connects TRBV7-2 to TRBJ1-3; D is undetermined. In DNA, the CDR3 is TGTGCCAGCAGCTTAGACGCGGCGGGTGGAAACACCATATATTTT. Residues: CASSLDAAGGNTIYF.